This TCR beta chain was recovered during a study of technical replicates of blood from a handful of donors. Produced via immunoSEQ multiplex PCR; TCRdb's table is partial and in-frame only. The table lists about 84,000 clones, around 97% of them singletons, with more than 0.15% in the top ten. J gave up 2 bases and V 3 bases, and 6 bases lay outside the gene matches. Germline V lookup: CDR1 LNHDA, CDR2 SQIVND (reference sequence). There are 17 residues in the CDR3. V usage is TRBV19 and J usage is TRBJ2-6; 8 bases are a match to TRBD1. Sequenced sample: T cells isolated from PBMCs. The clonotype was recovered from a human donor in good health. CDR3 loop: CASSMRGQDPGANVLTF. DNA for the CDR3: TGTGCCAGTAGTATGAGGGGACAGGATCCTGGGGCCAACGTCCTGACTTTC.